The sample holds one count of the clone carrying this T cell receptor beta chain. Its antigen is not known. The junction and the germline gene differ at one end; a read error may be behind it. CDR1 is LNHDA and CDR2 is SQIVND in the germline V gene (reference sequence). The CDR3 loop spans 15 amino acids. The sample originates from a study of T cells in localized non-small cell lung cancer. Whole-study findings and limits: A single tumor region was sequenced, leaving heterogeneity possible.

TCRdb's copy holds only in-frame clones and misses some; the assay was immunoSEQ multiplex PCR. Seen here are approximately 1,200 clones, 26% observed once, and the top ten hold about 28%. This TCR was sampled from a man between 40 and 75 years old with stage II lung adenocarcinoma. The source was normal lung tissue next to the tumor, collected before any cancer treatment. This rearrangement joins TRBV19 to TRBJ1-5, with TRBD1 matching over 7 bases. CDR3 region: CASSGGTASNQPQHF. CDR3 bases: TGTGCTAGTAGTGGGGGGACAGCTTCCAATCAGCCCCAGCATTTT.